This T cell receptor beta chain is from a study of blood T cells in healthy people across ages (dated by TCRdb to the mid-2010s). Study-wide context: In model experiments, roughly one uniquely barcoded TCR beta cDNA molecule per two T cells was captured by template switching. Using deep sequencing normalized with unique cDNA molecular identifiers, the study measured how TCR beta repertoire diversity changes with age. The donors were split into four age groups: young (average about 15 years), middle-aged (39), aged (approximately 60) and long-lived (more than 80). To avoid experimental bias, donors of different ages were randomly spread across the sequencing lanes. For two donors (one aged 18 to 29 and one aged 80 or older), the study analyzed two additional independent replicas of 1 million unique cDNA reads from the same blood draw. Results and caveats for the whole study, not just this receptor: A strong correlation was found between observed TCR beta diversity and the percentage of naive T cells measured by flow cytometry. Bulk unsorted PBMC profiling prevented conclusive comparison of naive and antigen-experienced compartments. Because the CMV infection status of the donors was unknown, age-related changes in expanded clonotypes may potentially have been confounded. As age increased, observed TCR beta diversity per million T cells dropped in a roughly linear way, and a significant reduction was already evident by age 40. Compared with the aged group, the long-lived group had more naive CD4+ T cells, fewer expanded clones and increased TCR diversity, suggesting age selection. Estimates of total diversity based on one million sequenced T cells were regarded as lower bounds and as underestimates.

V trim: 3 bases; J trim: 1 base; unmatched bases: 7. Sequences DFQATT (CDR1) and SNEGSKA (CDR2) are obtained from the germline V gene (reference sequence). Including cysteine and phenylalanine, the CDR3 has 16 amino acids. Solely the CDR3 DNA is kept, with 48 bases framed from the first base. Turning to this clonotype: Its antigen is still unknown. No quality values exist for individual bases; no much larger clone is one base distant.

The donors were 40 or so Caucasian individuals from Russia, aged about 6 to 95 years, who were systemically healthy. Approximately 10 milliliters of peripheral blood were collected from each donor into EDTA-treated Vacutainer tubes. Ficoll-Paque density-gradient centrifugation was used to isolate PBMCs, with at least 7 million per sample. Total RNA was extracted from PBMCs with Trizol reagent, with at least 6 micrograms obtained per sample. The percentages of naive CD45RAhigh/CD27high T cells were determined by flow cytometry on a PBMC aliquot from every donor. The library was obtained by 5' RACE. A second roughly 6 to 12 cycle PCR used a sample-barcoded 5' primer and a J-beta primer mix. A unique molecular identifier was introduced onto each TCR beta cDNA molecule by a template-switch 5' adaptor carrying 12 random nucleotides. At least 3 million CDR3-containing paired-end reads were obtained from each sample. The Mint cDNA synthesis kit, primed by a TRBC-specific oligonucleotide, was used to synthesize first-strand cDNA from all RNA. Following uracil-DNA glycosylase treatment, a first 18-cycle PCR with universal primers M1SS and BC2_uni_R was performed on all cDNA. In the paper's pipeline: Normalization of each sample was performed by random selection of 1 million high-quality reads, each carrying a distinct molecular identifier. Reads with shared molecular identifiers were discarded instead of being binned into consensus sequences. MiTCR, run with a Q25 quality threshold and the strictest error-elimination algorithm, handled CDR3 identification, clonotype clustering and error correction. A nonparametric unseen species model with Euler transformation was used to estimate lower-bound total TCR beta diversity. TCRdb reprocessed the public reads (quality trimming at Q25 with fastp, clone calling with MiXCR) and kept in-frame beta chains. Rows are unified per CDR3 protein, each entry keeping the most common DNA and genes. The V and J calls and clone size are TCRdb's, not the authors'. The sample contains 1.8 million or so distinct CDR3 sequences, about 39% of them found a single time. Together, the top ten hold under 25% of the sample.

The chain was built from TRBV20-1 and TRBJ2-3, and 10 junctional nucleotides match TRBD2. The clonotype was recovered from a human donor in good health. The material sequenced was blood. In nucleotide form, the sequence is TGCAGTGCTAGCCTTAACCTAGCGGGGGGCACAGATACGCAGTATTTT. Its protein product is CSASLNLAGGTDTQYF.